Below are 31 T cell receptor beta chains sequenced from a single sample in a study of cytomegalovirus exposure and HLA in healthy donors (dated by TCRdb to 2016 to 2017). Receptor amplification or capture employed the immunoSEQ multiplex PCR assay. For the multiplex PCR, a mixture combining 60 forward primers for TCR Vbeta segments and 13 reverse primers for TCR Jbeta segments was used. The table comes from immuneACCESS by way of TCRdb, which keeps in-frame sequences with V and J called. Part of the clones is missing from these tables; in studies checked, under half for an unresolved V gene and the rest for unknown reasons. The sample profile shows tens of thousands of clones; roughly 78% of them were found once. The ten biggest clones cover around 4.5% of the sample. The sequenced material came from PBMCs. The receptors shown here come from a man aged 35 to 55 in good health and CMV-seronegative.

The chain employs TRBV18 and TRBJ1-4; 10 bases are shared with TRBD1. This CDR3 contains 16 residues. Germline CDR1 KGHSH, CDR2 LQKENI. The junction had 6 bases not matched to a gene; V was cut back by 2 bases and J by 6 bases. CDR3 region: CASSPAGTGEYEKLFF. The CDR3, as DNA: TGTGCCAGCTCACCAGCCGGGACAGGGGAATATGAAAAACTGTTTTTT.

This chain links TRBV5-8 with TRBJ2-6; 12 nucleotides line up with TRBD1. The junction had 10 bases not matched to a gene; V was cut back by 5 bases and J by 4 bases. The CDR3 loop spans 18 amino acids. Germline assignment: CDR1 SGHTS and CDR2 YDEGEE. CDR3 DNA sequence: TGTGCCAGCAGGCTTCCCCGGGACAGGGGGCGCGGGGCCAACGTCCTGACTTTC. This translates into CASRLPRDRGRGANVLTF.

The V call is TRBV7-9, the J call TRBJ2-2, with 8 bases identical to TRBD1. This CDR3 region has 16 residues. V lost 5 bases to trimming and J lost 5 bases; unmatched junction nucleotides: 10. CDR1 SEHNR and CDR2 FQNEAQ come from the germline V gene (reference sequence). In nucleotides, the CDR3 is TGTGCCAGCAGCACAAACTTGGACAGGGTAACCGGGGAGCTGTTTTTT. It translates to CASSTNLDRVTGELFF.

This clone was seen just once. The rearrangement uses TRBV27 and TRBJ2-5; maybe TRBD2 (5 bases). V lost 4 bases and J 1 base, leaving 13 bases between the germline ends. Germline values: CDR1 MNHEY, CDR2 SMNVEV (reference sequence). There are 15 residues in the CDR3. DNA for the CDR3: TGTGCCAGCAGTTCTATAGCGAGCTTCCAAGAGACCCAGTACTTC. It yields the protein CASSSIASFQETQYF.

The chain carries TRBV15 and TRBJ2-3; D perhaps matches TRBD2 (6 bases). CDR1 is LNHNV and CDR2 is YYDKDF in the germline V gene (reference sequence). The V gene lost 0 bases and the J gene lost 2 bases, with 12 bases spanning the gap. The CDR3 loop spans 16 amino acids. The CDR3 loop is CATSREAGTVTDTQYF. The CDR3 DNA follows: TGTGCCACCAGCAGAGAGGCGGGAACTGTCACAGATACGCAGTATTTT.

The chain employs TRBV7-9 and TRBJ2-2, with 7 bases lining up with TRBD2. V lost 10 bases, J lost 5 bases, and 4 bases stayed unmatched. The CDR3 runs 12 residues. Germline CDR1 reads SEHNR; CDR2 reads FQNEAQ (reference sequence). The CDR3 DNA is TGTGCCATACACGGGGGGACCGGGGAGCTGTTTTTT. Its translation is CAIHGGTGELFF. The complete variable domain, with remaining parts taken from reference TRBV7-9 and TRBJ2-2, reads DTGVSQNPRHKITKRGQNVTFRCDPISEHNRLYWYRQTLGQGPEFLTYFQNEAQLEKSRLLSDRFSAERPKGSFSTLEIQRTEQGDSAMYLCAIHGGTGELFFGEGSRLTVL.

The rearrangement uses TRBV30 and TRBJ2-3; 7 nucleotides line up with TRBD2. Germline CDR1 is GTSNPN and CDR2 is SVGIG (reference sequence). CDR3 length: 16 residues. Trimming at V came to 2 bases and at J to 2 bases, leaving 10 bases not matched to a gene. The CDR3 nucleotides are TGTGCCTGGAGTTCGGGACTACTGAAGTCCACAGATACGCAGTATTTT. Its translation is CAWSSGLLKSTDTQYF.

This chain uses TRBV18 with TRBJ1-1; 8 bases align to TRBD1. Germline CDR1 and CDR2: KGHSH and LQKENI. The CDR3 runs to 16 residues. V lost 4 bases and J lost 1; bases outside the gene matches: 8. The CDR3 DNA reads TGTGCCAGCTCACGCCAGGGGGCCAGATGGAACACTGAAGCTTTCTTT. This translates into CASSRQGARWNTEAFF.

V usage is TRBV25-1 and J usage is TRBJ1-3; 7 nucleotides agree with TRBD1. CDR1 and CDR2 (germline): MGHDK, SYGVNS. J gave up 3 bases and V 1 base, and 6 bases lay outside the gene matches. This CDR3 is 16 amino acids long. This chain's CDR3 is CASSESDRDSGNTIYF. CDR3 coding DNA: TGTGCCAGCAGTGAATCAGACCGGGACAGTGGAAACACCATATATTTT.

This rearrangement joins TRBV2 to TRBJ1-5, with TRBD1 matching over 7 bases. This CDR3 spans 15 amino acids. CDR1 SNHLY and CDR2 FYNNEI come from the germline V gene. Trimming at V came to 6 bases and at J to 1 base, leaving 6 bases not matched to a gene. This CDR3 is CASRGDSRSNQPQHF. DNA for the CDR3: TGTGCCAGCAGGGGGGACAGCCGGAGCAATCAGCCCCAGCATTTT. Full variable domain (outside the CDR3, taken from reference TRBV2 and TRBJ1-5): EPEVTQTPSHQVTQMGQEVILRCVPISNHLYFYWYRQILGQKVEFLVSFYNNEISEKSEIFDDQFSVERPDGSNFTLKIRSTKLEDSAMYFCASRGDSRSNQPQHFGDGTRLSIL.

The rearrangement links TRBV28 to TRBJ1-5; 12 nucleotides line up with TRBD1. The CDR3 has 16 amino acids. Germline CDR1 and CDR2: MDHEN and SYDVKM. The ends lost 6 bases at V and 6 bases at J; junction bases unmatched: 9. The CDR3 DNA reads as TGTGCCAGCAGGGGGACAGGGGGCACGGGGAGTCAGCCCCAGCATTTT. Protein product: CASRGTGGTGSQPQHF. Together with reference TRBV28 and TRBJ1-5, the CDR3 gives the full variable domain: DVKVTQSSRYLVKRTGEKVFLECVQDMDHENMFWYRQDPGLGLRLIYFSYDVKMKEKGDIPEGYSVSREKKERFSLILESASTNQTSMYLCASRGTGGTGSQPQHFGDGTRLSIL.

A few counts support this clone. J is TRBJ1-5 and V is TRBV4-1; possibly TRBD1 for D (6 bases). The CDR3 runs to 17 residues. V was shortened by 0 bases and J by 3 bases, with 15 bases between the two germline ends. Germline values: CDR1 MGHRA, CDR2 YSYEKL. The CDR3 region is CASSQETTGGSNQPQHF. The DNA of the CDR3 is TGCGCCAGCAGCCAAGAGACGACGGGGGGCTCCAATCAGCCCCAGCATTTT.

V is TRBV27 and J is TRBJ2-7; D unclear. Trimming stripped 2 bases from V and 3 bases from J, with 8 bases between. The CDR3 consists of 13 residues. Germline CDR1 MNHEY, CDR2 SMNVEV (reference sequence). The CDR3 sequence is CASSLERNYEQYF. The CDR3 DNA is TGTGCCAGCAGTTTAGAGAGGAACTACGAGCAGTACTTC.

The rearrangement uses TRBV5-6 and TRBJ1-2; D is unclear. V was shortened by 4 bases and J by 5 bases, with 12 bases between the two germline ends. The germline V gene has CDR1 SGHDT and CDR2 YYEEEE. The CDR3 covers 13 residues. CDR3 region: CASSLGRVYGYTF. The CDR3 coding sequence is TGTGCCAGCAGCCTCGGGAGGGTGTATGGCTACACCTTC. Full variable domain (outside the CDR3, taken from reference TRBV5-6 and TRBJ1-2): DAGVTQSPTHLIKTRGQQVTLRCSPKSGHDTVSWYQQALGQGPQFIFQYYEEEERQRGNFPDRFSGHQFPNYSSELNVNALLLGDSALYLCASSLGRVYGYTFGSGTRLTVV.

The chain uses TRBV6-5 and TRBJ2-1; 8 positions agree with TRBD2. Germline CDR1 reads MNHEY; CDR2 reads SVGAGI. The length of the CDR3 is 14 residues. V dropped 7 bases and J dropped 8; count of bases not matched to a gene: 10. The CDR3 region has the DNA TGTGCCAGCAACCAAGCGGGAGTTTGGGATGAGCAGTTCTTC. Translation gives CASNQAGVWDEQFF.

The chain is built from TRBV27 and TRBJ2-7, with 12 bases lining up with TRBD2. There are 19 residues in the CDR3. The germline V gene encodes CDR1 MNHEY and CDR2 SMNVEV (reference sequence). After removal of 7 bases from V and 0 bases from J, the junction contained 16 bases not matched to a gene. CDR3 sequence reads: CASTISGTSGFNPSYEQYF. In DNA, the CDR3 is TGTGCCAGCACCATCTCCGGGACTAGCGGGTTCAACCCCTCCTACGAGCAGTACTTC.

This clone has just one count. The rearrangement links TRBV7-9 to TRBJ1-2; 11 positions agree with TRBD1. CDR3 length equals 14 residues. Germline values: CDR1 SEHNR, CDR2 FQNEAQ (reference sequence). V gave up 5 bases and J gave up 7 bases; unmatched junction bases: 6. CDR3 amino acids: CASSQGQGAGGYTF. The CDR3 DNA sequence: TGTGCCAGCAGCCAAGGACAGGGGGCTGGTGGCTACACCTTC.

This clone was picked up one time. The chain recombines TRBV2 with TRBJ2-2; tentatively, D is TRBD2 (6 bases). Germline V gene sequence: CDR1 SNHLY, CDR2 FYNNEI. The CDR3 has 13 amino acids. This chain's CDR3 is CATTRGITGELFF. For the CDR3, the DNA is TGTGCAACCACCCGGGGGATCACCGGGGAGCTGTTTTTT.

The chain combines TRBV5-1 with TRBJ2-3; 7 nucleotides match TRBD2. Trimming took 4 bases from V and 4 from J; bases not matched to a gene: 9. From germline, CDR1 is SGHRS and CDR2 YFSETQ. This CDR3 is built from 15 residues. CDR3 sequence (DNA): TGCGCCAGCAGCGGCAGACTAGCTGGATCAGATACGCAGTATTTT. It yields the protein CASSGRLAGSDTQYF.

In its sample, this clone was seen a few times. Other DNA sequences in the same sample also yield this CDR3. This chain connects TRBV7-8 to TRBJ2-3, with TRBD1 matching over 10 bases. The CDR3 sequence is 16 residues long. After removal of 5 bases from V and 1 base from J, the junction contained 6 bases not matched to a gene. Germline V lookup: CDR1 SGHVS, CDR2 FQNEAQ. CDR3 amino acids: CASSPRDRGGTDTQYF. The CDR3 bases are TGTGCCAGCAGCCCGAGGGACAGGGGCGGCACAGATACGCAGTATTTT.

J is TRBJ2-1 and V is TRBV9; tentatively, D is TRBD2 (6 bases). Trimming took off 2 bases at V and 0 bases at J, with 9 bases between the two ends. The CDR3 runs to 15 residues. CDR1 is SGDLS and CDR2 is YYNGEE in the germline V gene. The CDR3 is CASSVGAGSYNEQFF. CDR3 in DNA: TGTGCCAGCAGCGTGGGAGCGGGCTCCTACAATGAGCAGTTCTTC. Supplemented by reference TRBV9 and TRBJ2-1, the full variable domain reads DSGVTQTPKHLITATGQRVTLRCSPRSGDLSVYWYQQSLDQGLQFLIQYYNGEERAKGNILERFSAQQFPDLHSELNLSSLELGDSALYFCASSVGAGSYNEQFFGPGTRLTVL.

The chain carries TRBV19 and TRBJ1-4; no reliable D call. V was cut by 5 bases and J by 7 bases, with 5 bases left in between. Germline CDR1 reads LNHDA; CDR2 reads SQIVND (reference sequence). The CDR3 sequence is 11 residues long. CDR3 protein: CASSPREKLFF. DNA of the CDR3: TGTGCCAGTAGTCCGCGTGAAAAACTGTTTTTT.

J is TRBJ2-7 and V is TRBV19, with D perhaps TRBD1 (5 bases). Germline V gene sequence: CDR1 LNHDA, CDR2 SQIVND (reference sequence). This CDR3 comprises 14 residues. Trimming cost V 1 base and J 4 bases, with 11 bases left between them. CDR3 coding DNA: TGTGCCAGTAGTATAGTAGACAGCCAATACGAGCAGTACTTC. The encoded protein is CASSIVDSQYEQYF.

The genes are TRBV19 and TRBJ2-6; tentatively, D is TRBD1 (5 bases). Trimming stripped 6 bases from V and 0 bases from J, with 15 bases between. This CDR3 is 17 amino acids long. Looked up from germline, CDR1 is LNHDA and CDR2 is SQIVND (reference sequence). The CDR3 sequence is CASSLWGQSSGANVLTF. The CDR3, as DNA: TGTGCCAGTAGCCTATGGGGCCAGAGCTCTGGGGCCAACGTCCTGACTTTC.

The chain combines TRBV27 with TRBJ2-5; 10 bases are a match to TRBD1. The CDR3 is 13 residues long. The ends lost 4 bases at V and 4 bases at J; junction bases unmatched: 0. Germline V lookup: CDR1 MNHEY, CDR2 SMNVEV (reference sequence). This chain's CDR3 is CASSWDRGETQYF. The CDR3 coding sequence is TGTGCCAGCAGTTGGGACAGGGGAGAGACCCAGTACTTC.

The V gene is TRBV30, the J gene TRBJ1-1; no clear D gene. The CDR3 sequence is 14 residues long. Per germline, CDR1 GTSNPN and CDR2 SVGIG (reference sequence). The V and J ends lost 0 bases and 2 bases respectively, with 10 bases between them. CDR3 bases: TGTGCCTGGAGTGTACGGTCCTTTAACACTGAAGCTTTCTTT. Translated: CAWSVRSFNTEAFF.

The chain carries TRBV5-1 and TRBJ2-3; D is unclear. Germline V gene data show CDR1 as SGHRS and CDR2 as YFSETQ. Trimming shortened V by 4 bases and J by 2 bases, and 8 bases separated the two germline ends. There are 13 residues in the CDR3. This CDR3 is CASSLLSTDTQYF. The DNA for the CDR3 is TGCGCCAGCAGCCTCTTATCCACAGATACGCAGTATTTT.

The V gene is TRBV15, the J gene TRBJ1-1; 7 bases match TRBD1. V was pared by 5 bases and J by 0 bases, with 9 bases of the junction left unmatched. Germline loops: CDR1 LNHNV, CDR2 YYDKDF (reference sequence). The CDR3 has 16 residues. The CDR3 nucleotides are TGTGCCACCAGCTTAGACAGGGCCGTGATGAACACTGAAGCTTTCTTT. It specifies CATSLDRAVMNTEAFF.

J is TRBJ2-1 and V is TRBV9; 9 nucleotides agree with TRBD2. The CDR3 is 16 residues long. CDR1 and CDR2 from the germline V gene are SGDLS and YYNGEE. V shed 0 bases and J 4 bases; nucleotides not matched to a gene: 5. The CDR3, as DNA: TGTGCCAGCAGCGTAGCAGGTAGCGGGGGTTACAATGAGCAGTTCTTC. Its protein product is CASSVAGSGGYNEQFF.

The genes are TRBV30 and TRBJ2-2, with D perhaps matching TRBD2 (5 bases). This CDR3 has 15 residues. Germline V gene data show CDR1 as GTSNPN and CDR2 as SVGIG (reference sequence). V shed 7 bases and J shed 0 bases, with 15 bases lying between them. CDR3 coding DNA: TGTGCCTATCAAGGCGGGCGATCGAACACCGGGGAGCTGTTTTTT. Protein sequence: CAYQGGRSNTGELFF.

This clone was recorded only once. The junction differs from germline at one of its ends, possibly a read error. V gene TRBV2 combines with J gene TRBJ2-2; the D gene is possibly TRBD1 (5 bases). Germline V gives CDR1 SNHLY, CDR2 FYNNEI. The CDR3 extends over 15 amino acids. The chain's CDR3 is CASNEGVTAPGELFF. The DNA for the CDR3 is TGTGCCAGCAATGAAGGGGTAACAGCCCCCGGAGAGCTGTTTTTT. The full variable domain, in which reference TRBV2 and TRBJ2-2 provide the parts outside the CDR3, is EPEVTQTPSHQVTQMGQEVILRCVPISNHLYFYWYRQILGQKVEFLVSFYNNEISEKSEIFDDQFSVERPDGSNFTLKIRSTKLEDSAMYFCASNEGVTAPGELFFGEGSRLTVL.